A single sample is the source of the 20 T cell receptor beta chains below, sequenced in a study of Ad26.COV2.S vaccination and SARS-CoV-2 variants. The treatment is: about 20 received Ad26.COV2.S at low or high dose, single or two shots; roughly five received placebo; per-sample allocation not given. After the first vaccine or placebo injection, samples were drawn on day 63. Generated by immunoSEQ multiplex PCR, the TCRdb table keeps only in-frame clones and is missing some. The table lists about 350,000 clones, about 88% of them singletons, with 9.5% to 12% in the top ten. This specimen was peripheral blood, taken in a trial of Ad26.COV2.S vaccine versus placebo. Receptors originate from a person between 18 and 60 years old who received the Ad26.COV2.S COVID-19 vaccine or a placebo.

The CDR3: CASSFQLGEQFF. CDR3 DNA: TGTGCCAGCAGCTTCCAGCTGGGTGAGCAGTTCTTC. This chain joins TRBV11-3 and TRBJ2-1; D is undetermined. The germline CDR1 and CDR2 sequences are SGHNT and YENEEA. The CDR3 extends over 12 amino acids. Trimming cost V 3 bases and J 9 bases, with 9 bases left between them.

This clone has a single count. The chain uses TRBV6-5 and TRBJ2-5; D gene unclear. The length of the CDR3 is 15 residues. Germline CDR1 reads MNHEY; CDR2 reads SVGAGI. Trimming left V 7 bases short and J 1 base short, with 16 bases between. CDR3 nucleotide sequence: TGTGCCAGCAAAACGACTTTCCGTCCCCAAGAGACCCAGTACTTC. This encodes CASKTTFRPQETQYF.

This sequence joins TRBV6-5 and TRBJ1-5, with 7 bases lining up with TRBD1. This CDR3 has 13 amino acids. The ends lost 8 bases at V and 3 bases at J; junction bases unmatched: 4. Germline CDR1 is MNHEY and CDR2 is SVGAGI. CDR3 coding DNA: TGTGCCAGCTCGGGACAGACCAATCAGCCCCAGCATTTT. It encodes CASSGQTNQPQHF.

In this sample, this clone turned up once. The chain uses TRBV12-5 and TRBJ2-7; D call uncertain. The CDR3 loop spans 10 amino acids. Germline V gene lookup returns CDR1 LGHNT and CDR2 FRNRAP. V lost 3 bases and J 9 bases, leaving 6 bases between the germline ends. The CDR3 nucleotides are TGTGCTAGTGGTTTACACGCGCAGTACTTC. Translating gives CASGLHAQYF.

CDR3 protein: CASSTRDRHANYGYTF. CDR3 coding DNA: TGTGCCAGCAGTACCCGGGACCGCCACGCTAACTATGGCTACACCTTC. V usage is TRBV6-6 and J usage is TRBJ1-2; possibly TRBD1 for D (5 bases). Germline-derived CDR1 and CDR2 are MNHNY and SVGAGI (reference sequence). There are 16 residues in the CDR3. The V and J ends lost 5 bases and 0 bases respectively, with 16 bases between them.

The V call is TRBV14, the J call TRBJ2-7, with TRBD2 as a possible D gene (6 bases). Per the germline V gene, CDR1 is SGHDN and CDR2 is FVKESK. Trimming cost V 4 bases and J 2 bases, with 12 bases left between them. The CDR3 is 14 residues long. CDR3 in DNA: TGTGCCAGCAGCCTAGCGGAGCCCCCCTACGAGCAGTACTTC. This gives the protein CASSLAEPPYEQYF.

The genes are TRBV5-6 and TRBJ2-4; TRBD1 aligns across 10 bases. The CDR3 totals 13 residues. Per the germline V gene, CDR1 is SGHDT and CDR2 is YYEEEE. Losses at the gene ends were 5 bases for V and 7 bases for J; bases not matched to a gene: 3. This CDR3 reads CASSWGQGNIQYF. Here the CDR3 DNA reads TGTGCCAGCAGTTGGGGACAGGGGAACATTCAGTACTTC.

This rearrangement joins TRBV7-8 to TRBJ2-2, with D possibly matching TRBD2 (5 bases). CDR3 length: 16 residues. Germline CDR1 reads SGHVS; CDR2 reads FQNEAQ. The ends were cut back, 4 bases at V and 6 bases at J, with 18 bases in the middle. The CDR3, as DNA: TGTGCCAGCAGCTCCGGTTACCCTGGGGAGTCCGGGGAGCTGTTTTTT. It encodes CASSSGYPGESGELFF.

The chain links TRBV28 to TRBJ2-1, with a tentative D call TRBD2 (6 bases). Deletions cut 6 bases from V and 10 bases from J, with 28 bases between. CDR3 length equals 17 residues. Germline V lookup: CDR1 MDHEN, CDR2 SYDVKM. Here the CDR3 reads CASSGGLSARGFWEQFF. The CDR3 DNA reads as TGTGCCAGCAGCGGGGGTCTCAGCGCTCGCGGGTTTTGGGAGCAGTTCTTC.

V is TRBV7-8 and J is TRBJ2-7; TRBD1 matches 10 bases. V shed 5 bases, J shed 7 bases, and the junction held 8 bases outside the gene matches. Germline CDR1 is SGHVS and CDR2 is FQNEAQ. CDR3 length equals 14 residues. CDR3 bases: TGTGCCAGCAGCCCCAGGACAGGGGGGAAGGAGCAGTACTTC. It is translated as CASSPRTGGKEQYF.

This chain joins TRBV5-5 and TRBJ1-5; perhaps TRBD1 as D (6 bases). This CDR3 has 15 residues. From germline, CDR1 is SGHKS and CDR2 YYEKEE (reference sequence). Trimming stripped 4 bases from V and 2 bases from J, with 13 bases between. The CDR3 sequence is CASSGGHSGNQPQHF. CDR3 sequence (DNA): TGTGCCAGCAGCGGGGGACATTCGGGCAATCAGCCCCAGCATTTT.

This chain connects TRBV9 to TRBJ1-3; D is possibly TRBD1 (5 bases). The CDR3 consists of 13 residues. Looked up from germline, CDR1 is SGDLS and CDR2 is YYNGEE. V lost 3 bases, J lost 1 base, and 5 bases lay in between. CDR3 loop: CASSDRSGNTIYF. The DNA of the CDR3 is TGTGCCAGCAGCGACAGGTCTGGAAACACCATATATTTT.

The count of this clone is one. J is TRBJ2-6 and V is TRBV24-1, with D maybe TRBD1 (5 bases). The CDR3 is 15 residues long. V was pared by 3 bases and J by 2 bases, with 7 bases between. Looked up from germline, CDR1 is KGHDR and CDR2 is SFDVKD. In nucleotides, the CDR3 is TGTGCCACCAGTGATCTCAGGGCTGGGGCCAACGTCCTGACTTTC. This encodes CATSDLRAGANVLTF.

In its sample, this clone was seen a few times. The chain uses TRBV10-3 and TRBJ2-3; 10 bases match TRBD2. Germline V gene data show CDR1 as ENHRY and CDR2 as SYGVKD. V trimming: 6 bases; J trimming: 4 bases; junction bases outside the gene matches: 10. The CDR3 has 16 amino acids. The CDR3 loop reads CAIRITAGGPSDTQYF. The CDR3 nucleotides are TGTGCCATCAGGATAACAGCGGGGGGGCCGTCAGATACGCAGTATTTT.

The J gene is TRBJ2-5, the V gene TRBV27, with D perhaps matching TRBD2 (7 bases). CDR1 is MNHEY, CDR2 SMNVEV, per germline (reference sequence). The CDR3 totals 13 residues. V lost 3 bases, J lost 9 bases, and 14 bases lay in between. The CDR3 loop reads CASSFRGAGPQYF. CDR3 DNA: TGTGCCAGCAGTTTCCGGGGGGCCGGGCCCCAGTACTTC.

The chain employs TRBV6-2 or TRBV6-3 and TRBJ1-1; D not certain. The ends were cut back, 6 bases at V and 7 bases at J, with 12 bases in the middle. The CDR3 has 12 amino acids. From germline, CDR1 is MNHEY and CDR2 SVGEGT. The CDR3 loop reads CASSNGPGEAFF. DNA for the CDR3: TGTGCCAGCAGCAACGGACCGGGTGAAGCTTTCTTT.

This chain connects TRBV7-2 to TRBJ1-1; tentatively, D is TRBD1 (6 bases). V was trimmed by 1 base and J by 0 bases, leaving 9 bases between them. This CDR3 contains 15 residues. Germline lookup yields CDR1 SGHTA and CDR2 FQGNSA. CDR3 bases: TGTGCCAGCAGCTTAGGGGGGCTCATGAACACTGAAGCTTTCTTT. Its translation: CASSLGGLMNTEAFF.

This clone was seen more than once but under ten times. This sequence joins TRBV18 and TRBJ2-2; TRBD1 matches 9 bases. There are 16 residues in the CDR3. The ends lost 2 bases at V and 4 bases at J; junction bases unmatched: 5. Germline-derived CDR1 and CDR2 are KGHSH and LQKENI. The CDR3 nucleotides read TGTGCCAGCTCACCAGGGACAGGGCGAAGCACCGGGGAGCTGTTTTTT. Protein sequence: CASSPGTGRSTGELFF.

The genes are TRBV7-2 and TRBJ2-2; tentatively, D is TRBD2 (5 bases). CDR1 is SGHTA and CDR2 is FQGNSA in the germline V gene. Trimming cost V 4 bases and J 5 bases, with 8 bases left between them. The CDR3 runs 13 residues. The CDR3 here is CASSSRTTGELFF. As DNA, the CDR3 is TGTGCCAGCAGCTCCCGGACTACCGGGGAGCTGTTTTTT.

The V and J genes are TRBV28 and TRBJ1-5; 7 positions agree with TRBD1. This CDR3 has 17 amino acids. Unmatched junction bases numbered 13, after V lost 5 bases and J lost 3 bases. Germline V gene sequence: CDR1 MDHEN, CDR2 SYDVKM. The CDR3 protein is CASSLRQGISLNQPQHF. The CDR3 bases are TGTGCCAGCAGTCTTCGACAGGGAATAAGTCTCAATCAGCCCCAGCATTTT.